This entry features one T cell receptor (beta chain) sequence. Its target is unknown. These data belong to a study of cytomegalovirus exposure and HLA in healthy donors. Findings and caveats of the study: Some public TCRs appeared in many individuals, while most sequences were rare. One cluster of highly shared sequence variants probably arose as a sequencing artifact.

PCR used 60 Vbeta primers and 13 Jbeta primers. The table came from immunoSEQ multiplex PCR; TCRdb's copy has only in-frame clones and leaves some out. Reported are 150,000 to 200,000 clones; the ten largest clones contain around 0.7%. The sample taken for sequencing was PBMCs. The receptor was isolated from a boy younger than 18 in good health and CMV-seronegative.

CDR3 protein: CASSSNPGDTQYF. The CDR3 nucleotides are TGTGCCAGCAGTTCGAACCCGGGAGATACGCAGTATTTT. This chain connects TRBV6-5 to TRBJ2-3; D gene ambiguous. The CDR3 totals 13 residues. Germline values: CDR1 MNHEY, CDR2 SVGAGI. The V and J ends lost 4 bases and 5 bases respectively, with 10 bases between them.